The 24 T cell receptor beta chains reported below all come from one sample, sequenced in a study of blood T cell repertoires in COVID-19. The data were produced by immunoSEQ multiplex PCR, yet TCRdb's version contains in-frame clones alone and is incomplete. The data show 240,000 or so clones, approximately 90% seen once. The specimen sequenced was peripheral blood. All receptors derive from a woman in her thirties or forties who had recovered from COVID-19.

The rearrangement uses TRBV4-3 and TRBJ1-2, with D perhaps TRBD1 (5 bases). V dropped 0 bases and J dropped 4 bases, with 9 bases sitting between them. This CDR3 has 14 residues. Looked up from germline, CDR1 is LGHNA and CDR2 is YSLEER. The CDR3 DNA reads TGCGCCAGCAGCCAAGATTGGGGGGGCTATGGCTACACCTTC. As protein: CASSQDWGGYGYTF.

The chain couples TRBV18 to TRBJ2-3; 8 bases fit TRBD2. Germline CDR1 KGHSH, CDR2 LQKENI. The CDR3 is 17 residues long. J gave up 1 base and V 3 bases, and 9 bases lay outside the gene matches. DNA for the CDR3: TGTGCCAGCTCACCTACCGGGACTAGGGGGGGCACAGATACGCAGTATTTT. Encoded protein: CASSPTGTRGGTDTQYF.

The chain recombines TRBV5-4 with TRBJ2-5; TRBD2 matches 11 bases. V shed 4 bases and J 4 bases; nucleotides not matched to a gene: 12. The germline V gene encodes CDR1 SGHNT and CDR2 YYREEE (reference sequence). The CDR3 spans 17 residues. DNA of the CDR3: TGTGCCAGCAGCCCGGGGGCTAGCGGGAGGAGGGGAGAGACCCAGTACTTC. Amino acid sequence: CASSPGASGRRGETQYF.

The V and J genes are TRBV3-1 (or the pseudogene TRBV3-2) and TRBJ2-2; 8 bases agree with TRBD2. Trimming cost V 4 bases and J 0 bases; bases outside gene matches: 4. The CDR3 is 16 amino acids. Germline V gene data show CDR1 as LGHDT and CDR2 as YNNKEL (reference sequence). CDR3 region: CASSLLAGPNTGELFF. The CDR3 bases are TGTGCCAGCAGCCTCTTAGCGGGACCGAACACCGGGGAGCTGTTTTTT.

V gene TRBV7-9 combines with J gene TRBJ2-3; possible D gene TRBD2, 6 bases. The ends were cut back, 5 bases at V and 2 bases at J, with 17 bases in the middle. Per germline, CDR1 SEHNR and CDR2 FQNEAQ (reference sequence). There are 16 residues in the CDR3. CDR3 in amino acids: CASSQGLGEVTDTQYF. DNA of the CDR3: TGTGCCAGCAGCCAGGGATTGGGGGAGGTCACAGATACGCAGTATTTT.

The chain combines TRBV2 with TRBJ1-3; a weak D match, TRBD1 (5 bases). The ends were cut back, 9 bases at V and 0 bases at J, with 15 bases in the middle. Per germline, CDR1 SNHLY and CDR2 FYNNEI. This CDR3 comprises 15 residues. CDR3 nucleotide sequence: TGTGCCAGACGTCGGACATCGAGCTCTGGAAACACCATATATTTT. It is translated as CARRRTSSSGNTIYF.

The CDR3 is CASSIGGRPGETQYF. DNA for the CDR3: TGTGCCAGTAGTATTGGCGGGAGGCCAGGGGAGACCCAGTACTTC. The gene calls are TRBV19 and TRBJ2-5, with TRBD2 identical over 8 bases. The trim removed 3 bases at V and 5 bases at J, leaving 8 bases unmatched. CDR3 length: 15 amino acids. Germline lookup yields CDR1 LNHDA and CDR2 SQIVND (reference sequence).

The CDR3 DNA follows: TGCGCCAGCAGCCAACAGACTAGCTCCTACAATGAGCAGTTCTTC. This codes for CASSQQTSSYNEQFF. The rearrangement links TRBV4-1 to TRBJ2-1, with D maybe TRBD2 (6 bases). Germline CDR1 and CDR2: MGHRA and YSYEKL. With 2 bases removed from V and 0 bases from J, the gap between germline ends came to 8 bases. There are 15 residues in the CDR3.

CDR3 in amino acids: CATRGQTGTNGYTF. The CDR3 DNA reads TGTGCCACCCGAGGACAGACAGGAACCAATGGCTACACCTTC. V is TRBV6-6 and J is TRBJ1-2, with a weak D call TRBD1 (6 bases). V was shortened by 10 bases and J by 6 bases, with 21 bases between the two germline ends. Germline lookup yields CDR1 MNHNY and CDR2 SVGAGI (reference sequence). The CDR3 is 14 residues long.

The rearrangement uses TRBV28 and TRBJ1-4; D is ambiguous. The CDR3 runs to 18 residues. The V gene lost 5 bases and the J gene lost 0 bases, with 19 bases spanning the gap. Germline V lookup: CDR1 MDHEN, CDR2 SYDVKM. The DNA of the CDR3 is TGTGCCAGCAGTCCCCCGGGGAGGGCGGGAGCAACTAATGAAAAACTGTTTTTT. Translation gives CASSPPGRAGATNEKLFF.

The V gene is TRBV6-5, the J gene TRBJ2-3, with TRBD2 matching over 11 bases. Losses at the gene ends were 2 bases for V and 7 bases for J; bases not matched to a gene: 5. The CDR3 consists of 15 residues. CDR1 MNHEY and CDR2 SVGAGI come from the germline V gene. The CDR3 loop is CASSYRLAGGHTQYF. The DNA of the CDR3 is TGTGCCAGCAGTTACCGGCTAGCGGGGGGTCATACGCAGTATTTT.

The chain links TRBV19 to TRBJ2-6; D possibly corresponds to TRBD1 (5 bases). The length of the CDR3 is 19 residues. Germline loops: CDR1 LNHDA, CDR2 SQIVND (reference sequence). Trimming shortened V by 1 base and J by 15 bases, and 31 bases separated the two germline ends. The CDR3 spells CASSIGLAASGPKETGLTF. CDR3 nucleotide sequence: TGTGCCAGTAGTATAGGTTTGGCCGCGTCTGGACCGAAGGAAACAGGCCTGACTTTC. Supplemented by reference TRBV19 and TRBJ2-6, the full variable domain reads DGGITQSPKYLFRKEGQNVTLSCEQNLNHDAMYWYRQDPGQGLRLIYYSQIVNDFQKGDIAEGYSVSREKKESFPLTVTSAQKNPTAFYLCASSIGLAASGPKETGLTFGAGSRLTVL.

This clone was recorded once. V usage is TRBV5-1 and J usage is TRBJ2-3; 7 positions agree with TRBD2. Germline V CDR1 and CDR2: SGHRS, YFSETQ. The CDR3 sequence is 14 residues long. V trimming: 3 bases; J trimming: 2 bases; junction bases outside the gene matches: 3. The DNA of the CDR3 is TGCGCCAGCAGCTCGACTAGCATCACAGATACGCAGTATTTT. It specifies CASSSTSITDTQYF.

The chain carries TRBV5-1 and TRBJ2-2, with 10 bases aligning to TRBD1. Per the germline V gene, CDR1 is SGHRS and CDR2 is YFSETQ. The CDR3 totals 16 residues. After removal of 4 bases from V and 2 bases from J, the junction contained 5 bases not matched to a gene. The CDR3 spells CASSPGQGVNTGELFF. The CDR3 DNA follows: TGCGCCAGCAGCCCTGGACAGGGGGTTAACACCGGGGAGCTGTTTTTT.

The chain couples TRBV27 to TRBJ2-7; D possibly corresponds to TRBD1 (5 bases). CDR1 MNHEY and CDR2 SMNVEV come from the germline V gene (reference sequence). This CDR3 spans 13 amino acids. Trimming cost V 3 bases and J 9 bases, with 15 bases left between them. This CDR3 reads CASSFGTQGRQYF. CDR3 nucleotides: TGTGCCAGCAGTTTTGGCACCCAGGGTCGGCAGTACTTC.

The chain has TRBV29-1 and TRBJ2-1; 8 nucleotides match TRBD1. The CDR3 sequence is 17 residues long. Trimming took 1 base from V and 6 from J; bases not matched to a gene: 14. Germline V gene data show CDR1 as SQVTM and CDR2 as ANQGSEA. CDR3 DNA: TGCAGCGTTGAAGCCCGACAGGGGCGCGAGGGGGGCAATGAGCAGTTCTTC. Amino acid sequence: CSVEARQGREGGNEQFF.

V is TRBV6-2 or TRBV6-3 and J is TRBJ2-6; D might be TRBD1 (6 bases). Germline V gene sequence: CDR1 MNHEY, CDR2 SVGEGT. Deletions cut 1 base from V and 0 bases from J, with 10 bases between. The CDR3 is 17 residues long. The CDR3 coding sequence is TGTGCCAGCAGTTACTGGGGACAAACCTCTGGGGCCAACGTCCTGACTTTC. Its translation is CASSYWGQTSGANVLTF.

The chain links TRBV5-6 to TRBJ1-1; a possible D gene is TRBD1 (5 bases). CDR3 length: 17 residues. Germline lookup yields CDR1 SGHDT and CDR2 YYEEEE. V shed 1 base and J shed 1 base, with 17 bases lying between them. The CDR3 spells CASSLRRGRGSNTEAFF. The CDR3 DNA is TGTGCCAGCAGCTTGCGTCGGGGGAGAGGATCGAACACTGAAGCTTTCTTT.

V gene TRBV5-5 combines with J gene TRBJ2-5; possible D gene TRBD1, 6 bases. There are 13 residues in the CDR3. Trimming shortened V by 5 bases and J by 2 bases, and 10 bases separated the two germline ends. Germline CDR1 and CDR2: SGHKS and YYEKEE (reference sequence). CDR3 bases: TGTGCCAGCAGTAGGGGGACGCAAGAGACCCAGTACTTC. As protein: CASSRGTQETQYF.

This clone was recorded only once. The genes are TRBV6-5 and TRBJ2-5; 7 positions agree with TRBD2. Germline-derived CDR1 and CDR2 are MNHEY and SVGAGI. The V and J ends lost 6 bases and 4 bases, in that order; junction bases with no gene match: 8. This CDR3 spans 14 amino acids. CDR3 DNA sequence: TGTGCCAGCAGCCCCCTGGGGGGGGGAGAGACCCAGTACTTC. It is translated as CASSPLGGGETQYF.

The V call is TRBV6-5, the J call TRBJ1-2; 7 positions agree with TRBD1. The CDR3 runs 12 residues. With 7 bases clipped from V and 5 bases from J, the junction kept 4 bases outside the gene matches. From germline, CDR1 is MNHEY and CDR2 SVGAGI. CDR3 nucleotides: TGTGCCAGCACCAGGGACAGATATGGCTACACCTTC. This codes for CASTRDRYGYTF.

This CDR3 reads CASSQGSDTQYF. CDR3 bases: TGTGCCAGTAGCCAGGGGTCGGATACGCAGTATTTT. The V and J genes are TRBV19 and TRBJ2-3, with D tentatively TRBD1 (6 bases). The CDR3 loop spans 12 amino acids. V lost 6 bases and J lost 6, with 10 bases in between. Germline loops: CDR1 LNHDA, CDR2 SQIVND (reference sequence).

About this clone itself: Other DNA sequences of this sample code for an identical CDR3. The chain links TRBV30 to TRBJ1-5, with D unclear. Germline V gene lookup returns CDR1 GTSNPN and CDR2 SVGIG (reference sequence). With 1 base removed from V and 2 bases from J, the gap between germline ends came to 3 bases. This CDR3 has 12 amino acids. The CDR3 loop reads CAWSGRNQPQHF. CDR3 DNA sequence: TGTGCCTGGAGTGGGCGCAATCAGCCCCAGCATTTT.

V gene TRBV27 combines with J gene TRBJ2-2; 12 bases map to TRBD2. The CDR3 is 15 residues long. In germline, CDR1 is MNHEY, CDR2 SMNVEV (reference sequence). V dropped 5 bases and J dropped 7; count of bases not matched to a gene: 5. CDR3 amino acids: CASSPSGRGGGELFF. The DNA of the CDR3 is TGTGCCAGCAGTCCTAGCGGGAGGGGCGGCGGGGAGCTGTTTTTT.